This note documents a single T cell receptor beta chain sequence. Those enrolled in Seattle joined during active infection and were followed longitudinally afterward. Unmatched junction bases numbered 9, after V lost 2 bases and J lost 4 bases. The CDR3 is made up of 16 amino acids. Germline assignment: CDR1 SGHRS and CDR2 YFSETQ. In the authors' workflow: It was from reference gene primer amplification that nucleated cell counts were estimated. Libraries were prepared by immunoSEQ multiplex PCR; TCRdb keeps only in-frame clonotypes and omits some of them. The DNA was the basis for D and trimming; V, J and clone size are from that table. The sample includes about 420,000 clones, approximately 90% of them seen just once. These data are taken from a study of blood T cell repertoires in COVID-19. Across the whole study: Samples came from the United States, Italy and Spain, spanning acute and convalescent COVID-19. PBMCs, B-cell-depleted T cells, or T cells provided the cDNA or gDNA that made up the material.

This clonotype was sampled from a man aged 18 to 29 with COVID-19, enrolled during active disease. Sequencing was carried out using peripheral blood. The chain uses TRBV5-1 and TRBJ2-1, with 7 positions matching TRBD1. The DNA of the CDR3 is TGCGCCAGCAGCTTACTGACAGGGACGATATACAATGAGCAGTTCTTC. It translates to CASSLLTGTIYNEQFF.